Presented here are 18 T cell receptor beta chains from one specimen sequenced in a study of shared clonotypes between healthy human individuals. Produced via immunoSEQ multiplex PCR; TCRdb's table is partial and in-frame only. The table has some 1.1 million clones, roughly 80% seen once. Sequenced input: memory CD4+ T cells from PBMCs. This sample's subset: CD45RA-negative fraction. These receptors all stem from a man in his late teens or twenties in good health. Some clones in this sample may be carry-over from other donors' samples.

The V gene is TRBV5-1, the J gene TRBJ2-7, with 11 nucleotides matching TRBD1. Germline CDR1 is SGHRS and CDR2 is YFSETQ. The CDR3 runs 14 residues. J gave up 6 bases and V 3 bases, and 5 bases lay outside the gene matches. The CDR3 protein is CASSSGTGGGEQYF. CDR3 DNA sequence: TGCGCCAGCAGCTCCGGGACAGGGGGAGGCGAGCAGTACTTC.

The chain links TRBV28 to TRBJ2-5; TRBD2 matches 13 bases. With 0 bases clipped from V and 3 bases from J, the junction kept 1 base outside the gene matches. This CDR3 is built from 16 residues. CDR1 and CDR2 from the germline V gene are MDHEN and SYDVKM. This chain's CDR3 is CASSLWGTSGKETQYF. The CDR3 nucleotides read TGTGCCAGCAGTTTATGGGGGACTAGCGGGAAAGAGACCCAGTACTTC.

This clone was seen at least ten times. CDR3 nucleotide sequence: TGTGCCAGCAGCTCCCAAACACAGGGGGAGACTTTCTTT. Translating gives CASSSQTQGETFF. The chain joins TRBV7-9 to TRBJ1-1; 8 bases align to TRBD1. The germline gives CDR1 SEHNR, CDR2 FQNEAQ (reference sequence). V was clipped by 4 bases and J by 12 bases; unmatched bases: 10. This CDR3 is built from 13 residues.

The chain links TRBV9 to TRBJ1-2; D unclear. In germline, CDR1 is SGDLS, CDR2 YYNGEE. The CDR3 covers 14 residues. The V end was cut by 4 bases, the J end by 5 bases, with 15 bases between. The CDR3 here is CASSPRTGFYGYTF. Here the CDR3 DNA reads TGTGCCAGCAGCCCCCGGACGGGGTTTTATGGCTACACCTTC.

In regard to this clone: One base away lies a much larger clone, so this may be a sequencing read error. Other DNA sequences from this sample encode an identical CDR3 as well. This chain joins TRBV6-1 and TRBJ2-2; a possible D gene is TRBD2 (6 bases). CDR3 length: 15 amino acids. Per germline, CDR1 MNHNS and CDR2 SASEGT. CDR3 nucleotide sequence: TGTGCCAGCAATTCCGGGGAGGCTCCCCCCGGAGAGCTGTTTTTT. Translating it yields CASNSGEAPPGELFF.

This rearrangement joins TRBV28 to TRBJ2-7, with 7 bases lining up with TRBD2. The trim removed 5 bases at V and 9 bases at J, leaving 13 bases unmatched. The germline gives CDR1 MDHEN, CDR2 SYDVKM. This CDR3 spans 14 amino acids. The CDR3 region is CASSPSGTPFGQYF. The DNA of the CDR3 is TGTGCCAGCAGTCCCAGCGGGACCCCCTTCGGGCAGTACTTC.

The chain uses TRBV7-9 and TRBJ2-5; 11 positions agree with TRBD2. V dropped 5 bases and J dropped 4; count of bases not matched to a gene: 3. CDR1 is SEHNR and CDR2 is FQNEAQ in the germline V gene (reference sequence). The CDR3 sequence is 14 residues long. CDR3 bases: TGTGCCAGCAGCCCAGGACTAGCGGGAGAGACCCAGTACTTC. This encodes CASSPGLAGETQYF.

In this sample, this clone turned up a few times. The chain combines TRBV11-1 with TRBJ2-7; D gene uncertain. The V gene lost 5 bases and the J gene lost 0 bases, with 20 bases spanning the gap. The CDR3 totals 17 residues. In germline, CDR1 is SGHAT, CDR2 FQDESV (reference sequence). The CDR3 region has the DNA TGTGCCAGCAGCACCCCTAGGGTCGGCTCGAGCTCCTACGAGCAGTACTTC. Translation gives CASSTPRVGSSSYEQYF.

The CDR3 loop reads CASRKSGGVEKLFF. The CDR3 DNA reads as TGTGCCAGTAGGAAATCAGGGGGTGTTGAAAAACTGTTTTTT. V gene TRBV19 combines with J gene TRBJ1-4, with TRBD1 matching 7 bases. Germline V gene lookup returns CDR1 LNHDA and CDR2 SQIVND (reference sequence). V trimming: 6 bases; J trimming: 7 bases; junction bases outside the gene matches: 8. This CDR3 has 14 amino acids.

The sample holds one count of this clone. This chain uses TRBV30 with TRBJ2-7; D perhaps matches TRBD1 (6 bases). CDR3 size: 19 residues. Germline V gene data show CDR1 as GTSNPN and CDR2 as SVGIG (reference sequence). V was trimmed by 5 bases and J by 2 bases, leaving 31 bases between them. As DNA, the CDR3 is TGTGCCTGGCCTCTCCCCGGGACACCCACTATGGGGTTTACCTACGAGCAGTACTTC. This sequence encodes CAWPLPGTPTMGFTYEQYF.

The chain carries TRBV6-1 and TRBJ1-5; D is undetermined. The V and J ends lost 3 bases and 5 bases respectively, with 11 bases between them. This CDR3 comprises 14 residues. Germline loops: CDR1 MNHNS, CDR2 SASEGT. The CDR3 DNA sequence: TGTGCCAGCAGTGATTGGAGTTCCTATCAGCCCCAGCATTTT. Its protein is CASSDWSSYQPQHF.

The gene calls are TRBV28 and TRBJ2-7, with 7 nucleotides matching TRBD2. Trimming cost V 3 bases and J 5 bases; bases outside gene matches: 7. The CDR3 sequence is 14 residues long. Germline V gene lookup returns CDR1 MDHEN and CDR2 SYDVKM. The CDR3 protein is CASSLRGNRDEQYF. The CDR3, as DNA: TGTGCCAGCAGTTTGCGGGGGAATCGAGACGAGCAGTACTTC.

The gene calls are TRBV19 and TRBJ1-2; D is possibly TRBD1 (6 bases). The ends were cut back, 10 bases at V and 3 bases at J, with 18 bases in the middle. CDR1 and CDR2 from the germline V gene are LNHDA and SQIVND (reference sequence). This CDR3 spans 14 amino acids. CDR3 bases: TGTGCCACTACCGCCGGGGGGGCAGACTATGGCTACACCTTC. Protein product: CATTAGGADYGYTF.

The CDR3 sequence is CASSLHTGVGYGYTF. The CDR3 nucleotides read TGTGCCAGCAGTCTACATACAGGGGTGGGCTATGGCTACACCTTC. The V gene is TRBV28, the J gene TRBJ1-2; 7 bases are a match to TRBD1. Germline CDR1 reads MDHEN; CDR2 reads SYDVKM. The CDR3 is made up of 15 amino acids. Trimming took 5 bases from V and 4 from J; bases not matched to a gene: 10.

The chain joins TRBV7-2 to TRBJ1-3; D may be TRBD1 (6 bases). The CDR3 covers 17 residues. Germline V gives CDR1 SGHTA, CDR2 FQGNSA. Trimming shortened V by 1 base and J by 1 base, and 14 bases separated the two germline ends. The CDR3: CASSLGGLTGSGNTIYF. In DNA, the CDR3 is TGTGCCAGCAGCTTAGGGGGCCTGACAGGTTCTGGAAACACCATATATTTT.

The chain recombines TRBV14 with TRBJ2-3; D gene unclear. The CDR3 length is 12 residues. Germline V gene lookup returns CDR1 SGHDN and CDR2 FVKESK. V was pared by 1 base and J by 9 bases, with 8 bases between. The CDR3 protein is CASSQVERTQYF. The CDR3 region has the DNA TGTGCCAGCAGCCAAGTCGAGAGGACGCAGTATTTT.

V and J are TRBV2 and TRBJ2-3; TRBD1 matches at 9 bases. The germline CDR1 and CDR2 sequences are SNHLY and FYNNEI. The CDR3 is 15 residues long. Unmatched junction bases numbered 8, after V lost 4 bases and J lost 6 bases. The CDR3 loop reads CASSGEGQGPDTQYF. The CDR3 coding sequence is TGTGCCAGCAGTGGTGAAGGACAGGGGCCGGATACGCAGTATTTT.

This sequence joins TRBV6-4 and TRBJ1-4; a possible D gene is TRBD1 (6 bases). Germline V gives CDR1 MRHNA, CDR2 SNTAGT. The length of the CDR3 is 15 residues. V was cut by 3 bases and J by 2 bases, with 10 bases left in between. The CDR3 DNA follows: TGTGCCAGCAGTGAGCGGGGGGCGACTAATGAAAAACTGTTTTTT. Translation: CASSERGATNEKLFF.